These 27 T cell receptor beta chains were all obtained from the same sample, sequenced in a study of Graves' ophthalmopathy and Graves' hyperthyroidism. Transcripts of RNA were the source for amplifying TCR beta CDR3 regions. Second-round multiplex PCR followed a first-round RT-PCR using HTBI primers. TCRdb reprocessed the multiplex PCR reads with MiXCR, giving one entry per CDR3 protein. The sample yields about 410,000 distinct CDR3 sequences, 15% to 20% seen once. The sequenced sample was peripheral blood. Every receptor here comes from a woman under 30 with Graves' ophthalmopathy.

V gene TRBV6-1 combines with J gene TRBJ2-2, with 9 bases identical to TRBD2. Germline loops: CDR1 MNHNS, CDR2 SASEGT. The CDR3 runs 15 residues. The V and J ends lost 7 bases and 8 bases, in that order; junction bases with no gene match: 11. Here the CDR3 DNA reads TGTGCCAGCAAGGCGACTAGCGGATCATCAGGGGAGCTGTTTTTT. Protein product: CASKATSGSSGELFF.

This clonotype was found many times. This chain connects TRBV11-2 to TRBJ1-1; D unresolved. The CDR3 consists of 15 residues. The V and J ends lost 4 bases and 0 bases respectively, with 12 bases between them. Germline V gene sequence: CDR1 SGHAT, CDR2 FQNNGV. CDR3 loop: CASSSYLGVNTEAFF. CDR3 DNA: TGTGCCAGCAGCTCCTACTTAGGAGTGAACACTGAAGCTTTCTTT.

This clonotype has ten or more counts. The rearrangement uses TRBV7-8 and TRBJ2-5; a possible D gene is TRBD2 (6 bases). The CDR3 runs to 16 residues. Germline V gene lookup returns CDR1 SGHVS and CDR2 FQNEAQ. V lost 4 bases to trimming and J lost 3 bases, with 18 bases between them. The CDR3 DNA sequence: TGTGCCAGCAGCTCGTTTAGGAGGGGAAGAGAAGAGACCCAGTACTTC. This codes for CASSSFRRGREETQYF.

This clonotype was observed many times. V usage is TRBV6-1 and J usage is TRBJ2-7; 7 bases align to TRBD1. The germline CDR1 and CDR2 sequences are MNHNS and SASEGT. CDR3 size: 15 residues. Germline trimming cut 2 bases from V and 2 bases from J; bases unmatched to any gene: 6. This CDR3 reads CASSEFGQATYEQYF. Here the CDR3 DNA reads TGTGCCAGCAGTGAATTCGGACAGGCAACCTACGAGCAGTACTTC.

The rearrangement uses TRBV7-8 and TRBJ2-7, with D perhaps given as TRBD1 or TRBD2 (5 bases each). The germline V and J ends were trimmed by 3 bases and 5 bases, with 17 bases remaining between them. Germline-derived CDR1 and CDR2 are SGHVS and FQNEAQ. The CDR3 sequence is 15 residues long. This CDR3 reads CASSFAVGGINEQYF. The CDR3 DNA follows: TGTGCCAGCAGCTTCGCTGTTGGGGGTATCAACGAGCAGTACTTC.

CDR3 DNA: TGTGCCAGCAGTTACCATGGGACGACAACAGCGGGCGAGCAGTACTTC. Amino acids: CASSYHGTTTAGEQYF. V usage is TRBV6-2 or TRBV6-3 and J usage is TRBJ2-7, with TRBD2 as a possible D gene (6 bases). In germline, CDR1 is MNHEY, CDR2 SVGEGT. V lost 2 bases and J 6 bases, leaving 20 bases between the germline ends. The CDR3 consists of 16 residues.

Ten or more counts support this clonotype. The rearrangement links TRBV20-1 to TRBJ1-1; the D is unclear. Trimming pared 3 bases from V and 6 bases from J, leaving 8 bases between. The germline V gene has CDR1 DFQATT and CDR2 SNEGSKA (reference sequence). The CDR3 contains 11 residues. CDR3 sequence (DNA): TGCAGTGCTAGTATGGTGGCTGAAGCTTTCTTT. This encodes CSASMVAEAFF.

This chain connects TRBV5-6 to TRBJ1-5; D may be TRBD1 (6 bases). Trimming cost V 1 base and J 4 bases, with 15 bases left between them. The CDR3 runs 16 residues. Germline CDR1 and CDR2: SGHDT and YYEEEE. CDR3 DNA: TGTGCCAGCAGCTTGTTGGGGGGCCCGGCGAATCAGCCCCAGCATTTT. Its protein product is CASSLLGGPANQPQHF.

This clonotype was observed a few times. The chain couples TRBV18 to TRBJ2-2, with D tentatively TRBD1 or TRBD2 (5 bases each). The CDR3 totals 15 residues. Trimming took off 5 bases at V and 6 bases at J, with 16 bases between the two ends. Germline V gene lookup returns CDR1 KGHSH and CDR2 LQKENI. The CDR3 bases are TGTGCCAGCTCAAACGGCAGGGACCAAGCCGGGGAGCTGTTTTTT. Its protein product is CASSNGRDQAGELFF.

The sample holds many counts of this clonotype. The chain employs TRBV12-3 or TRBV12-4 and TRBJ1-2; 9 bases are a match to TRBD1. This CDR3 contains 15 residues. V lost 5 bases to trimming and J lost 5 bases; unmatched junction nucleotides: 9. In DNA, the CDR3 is TGTGCCAGCAGTAAAAACAGGGACAGGGAGTATGGCTACACCTTC. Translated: CASSKNRDREYGYTF.

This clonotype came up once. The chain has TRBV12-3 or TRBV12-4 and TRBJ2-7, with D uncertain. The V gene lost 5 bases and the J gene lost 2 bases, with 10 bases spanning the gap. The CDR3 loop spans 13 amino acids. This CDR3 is CASSPPYTYEQYF. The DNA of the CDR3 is TGTGCCAGCAGTCCTCCCTACACCTACGAGCAGTACTTC.

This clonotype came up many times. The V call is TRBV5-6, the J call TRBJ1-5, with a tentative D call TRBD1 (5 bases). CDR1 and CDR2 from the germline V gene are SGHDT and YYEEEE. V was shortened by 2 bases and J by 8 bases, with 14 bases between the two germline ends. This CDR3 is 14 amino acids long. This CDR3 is CASSFLQGGEPQHF. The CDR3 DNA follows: TGTGCCAGCAGCTTCCTTCAGGGAGGTGAGCCCCAGCATTTT.

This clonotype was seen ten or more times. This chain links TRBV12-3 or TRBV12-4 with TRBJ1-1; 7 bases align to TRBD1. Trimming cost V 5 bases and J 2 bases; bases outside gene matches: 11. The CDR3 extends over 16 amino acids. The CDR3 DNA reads TGTGCCAGCAGTAAGATTCCGGGACAGATAAACACTGAAGCTTTCTTT. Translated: CASSKIPGQINTEAFF.

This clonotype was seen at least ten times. The CDR3 loop is CASSLSLTGGMDGYTF. DNA of the CDR3: TGTGCCAGCAGTCTAAGTTTGACAGGGGGGATGGATGGCTACACCTTC. J is TRBJ1-2 and V is TRBV6-5, with 9 bases matching TRBD1. Germline CDR1 and CDR2: MNHEY and SVGAGI. The trim removed 5 bases at V and 6 bases at J, leaving 13 bases unmatched. The CDR3 contains 16 residues.

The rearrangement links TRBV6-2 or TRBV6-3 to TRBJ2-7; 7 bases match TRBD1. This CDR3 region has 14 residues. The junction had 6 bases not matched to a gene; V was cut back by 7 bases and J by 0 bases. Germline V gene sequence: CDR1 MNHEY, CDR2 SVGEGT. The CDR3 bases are TGTGCCAGCACGGACAGGCAAAGCTCCTACGAGCAGTACTTC. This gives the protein CASTDRQSSYEQYF.

This CDR3 reads CASSTRTSPYSGNTIYF. The CDR3 region has the DNA TGTGCCAGCAGCACTCGGACGTCTCCTTACTCTGGAAACACCATATATTTT. The chain has TRBV7-8 and TRBJ1-3; D is ambiguous. This CDR3 is 17 amino acids long. Trimming pared 5 bases from V and 0 bases from J, leaving 17 bases between. The germline CDR1 and CDR2 sequences are SGHVS and FQNEAQ.

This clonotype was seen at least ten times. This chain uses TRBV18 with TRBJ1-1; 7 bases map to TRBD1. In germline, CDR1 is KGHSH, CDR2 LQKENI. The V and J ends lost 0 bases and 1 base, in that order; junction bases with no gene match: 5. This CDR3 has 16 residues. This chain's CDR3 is CASSPPGTAQNTEAFF. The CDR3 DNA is TGTGCCAGCTCACCACCTGGGACAGCCCAGAACACTGAAGCTTTCTTT.

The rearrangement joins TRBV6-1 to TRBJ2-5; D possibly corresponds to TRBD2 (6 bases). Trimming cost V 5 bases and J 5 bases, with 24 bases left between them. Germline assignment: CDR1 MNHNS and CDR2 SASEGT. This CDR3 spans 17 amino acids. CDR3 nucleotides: TGTGCCAGCAGTCCCTCCCCCGGGACTGAGTGGTGGGAGACCCAGTACTTC. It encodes CASSPSPGTEWWETQYF.

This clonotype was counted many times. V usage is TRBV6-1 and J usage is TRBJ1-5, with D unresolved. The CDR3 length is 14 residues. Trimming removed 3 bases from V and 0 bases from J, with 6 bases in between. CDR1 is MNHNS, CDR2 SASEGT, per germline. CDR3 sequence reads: CASSDRPSNQPQHF. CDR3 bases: TGTGCCAGCAGTGACAGGCCTAGCAATCAGCCCCAGCATTTT.

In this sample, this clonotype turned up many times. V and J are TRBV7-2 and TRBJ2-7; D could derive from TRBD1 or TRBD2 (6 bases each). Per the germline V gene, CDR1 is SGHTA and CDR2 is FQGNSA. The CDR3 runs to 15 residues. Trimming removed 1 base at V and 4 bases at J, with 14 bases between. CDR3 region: CASSLGRVGGYEQYF. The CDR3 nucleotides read TGTGCCAGCAGCTTAGGGAGGGTAGGGGGGTACGAGCAGTACTTC.

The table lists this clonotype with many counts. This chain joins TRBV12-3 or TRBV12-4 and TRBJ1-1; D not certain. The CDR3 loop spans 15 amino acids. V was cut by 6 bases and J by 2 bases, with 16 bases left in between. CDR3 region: CASSEARGLNTEAFF. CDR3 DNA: TGTGCCAGCAGCGAAGCCAGAGGCCTCAACACTGAAGCTTTCTTT.

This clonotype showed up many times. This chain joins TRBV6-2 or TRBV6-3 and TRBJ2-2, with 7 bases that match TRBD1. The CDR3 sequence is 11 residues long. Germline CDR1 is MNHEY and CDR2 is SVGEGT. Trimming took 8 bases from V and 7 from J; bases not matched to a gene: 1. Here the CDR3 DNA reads TGTGCCAGCCGGGACAGCGGGGAGCTGTTTTTT. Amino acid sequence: CASRDSGELFF.

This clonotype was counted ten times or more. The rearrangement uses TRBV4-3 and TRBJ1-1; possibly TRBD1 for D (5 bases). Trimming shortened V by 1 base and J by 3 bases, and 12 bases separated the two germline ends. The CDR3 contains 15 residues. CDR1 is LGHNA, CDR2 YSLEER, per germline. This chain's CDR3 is CASSQVSDSYTEAFF. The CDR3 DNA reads TGCGCCAGCAGCCAAGTATCCGACAGCTACACTGAAGCTTTCTTT.

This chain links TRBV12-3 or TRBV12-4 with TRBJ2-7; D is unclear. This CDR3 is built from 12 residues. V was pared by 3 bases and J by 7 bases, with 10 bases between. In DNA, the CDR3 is TGTGCCAGCAGTTTTGGGGTTCGGGAGCAGTACTTC. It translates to CASSFGVREQYF.

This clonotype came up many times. CDR3 amino acids: CASSLGGVGDVVNGYTF. The CDR3 nucleotides are TGTGCCAGCAGCTTAGGGGGGGTGGGTGATGTCGTCAATGGCTACACCTTC. The V and J genes are TRBV11-3 and TRBJ1-2; TRBD1 might be the D (5 bases). V lost 1 base and J 6 bases, leaving 21 bases between the germline ends. This CDR3 spans 17 amino acids. Germline assignment: CDR1 SGHNT and CDR2 YENEEA.

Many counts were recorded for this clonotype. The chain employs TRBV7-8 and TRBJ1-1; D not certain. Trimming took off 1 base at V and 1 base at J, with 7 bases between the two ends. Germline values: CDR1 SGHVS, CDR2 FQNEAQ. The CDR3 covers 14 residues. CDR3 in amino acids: CASSLEFENTEAFF. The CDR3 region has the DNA TGTGCCAGCAGCTTAGAGTTTGAGAACACTGAAGCTTTCTTT.

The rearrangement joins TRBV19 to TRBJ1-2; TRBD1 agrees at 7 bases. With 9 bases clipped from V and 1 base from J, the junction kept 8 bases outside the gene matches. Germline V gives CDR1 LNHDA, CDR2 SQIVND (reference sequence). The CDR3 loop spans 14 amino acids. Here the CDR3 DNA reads TGTGCCAGCACACCTCAGGGGGTTAACTATGGCTACACCTTC. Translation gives CASTPQGVNYGYTF.